This section outlines one T cell receptor beta chain sequence together with its context. The length of the CDR3 is 16 residues. Per germline, CDR1 LNHDA and CDR2 SQIVND (reference sequence). With V trimmed by 5 bases and J by 3 bases, 9 bases remained unmatched. The sample comes from a study of blood T cell repertoires in COVID-19. Looking at the study overall: Both acute and convalescent COVID-19 samples were obtained from the United States, Italy and Spain. PBMCs, B-cell-depleted T cells, or T cells were the source of the cDNA or gDNA that made up the material.

Seattle patients were enrolled while actively infected and followed longitudinally. Original processing notes: Amplification of reference gene primers provided the estimated nucleated cell counts. The method was immunoSEQ multiplex PCR; TCRdb's version includes in-frame clones alone and lacks a portion of them. The V and J calls and clone size are taken from that table; D and trimming were inferred from the DNA. The data show about 250,000 clones, with 86% seen just once and around 6% held by the top ten. The source of this sequence is a woman of 80 years or more with COVID-19, enrolled during active disease. This chain links TRBV19 with TRBJ1-2; 10 positions match TRBD1. The sample comprised peripheral blood. Here the CDR3 DNA reads TGTGCCAGTAGTCCCCGACAGGGGGCAAGGCACTATGGCTACACCTTC. Translating gives CASSPRQGARHYGYTF.